This T cell receptor beta chain was identified during a study of cytomegalovirus exposure and HLA in healthy donors. Study results and caveats: In a later analysis, at a false discovery rate of 0.05, about 17,000 TCR beta sequences matched HLA alleles.

Comment on this clone: Its antigen is still unknown.

V dropped 1 base and J dropped 0; count of bases not matched to a gene: 5. This CDR3 is 16 amino acids long. Germline lookup yields CDR1 SEHNR and CDR2 FQNEAQ (reference sequence). With 60 Vbeta and 13 Jbeta primers, the PCR was carried out. The data were produced by immunoSEQ multiplex PCR, yet TCRdb's version contains in-frame clones alone and is incomplete. The sample includes approximately 280,000 clones, around 90% seen only once; the top ten take less than 2.5%. The rearrangement links TRBV7-9 to TRBJ1-2, with TRBD1 identical over 7 bases. The sample taken for sequencing was PBMCs. This receptor was identified in a woman between 18 and 29 years old in good health and CMV-seronegative. The CDR3 loop reads CASSLVSGGANYGYTF. CDR3 nucleotide sequence: TGTGCCAGCAGCTTAGTATCAGGGGGTGCTAACTATGGCTACACCTTC.